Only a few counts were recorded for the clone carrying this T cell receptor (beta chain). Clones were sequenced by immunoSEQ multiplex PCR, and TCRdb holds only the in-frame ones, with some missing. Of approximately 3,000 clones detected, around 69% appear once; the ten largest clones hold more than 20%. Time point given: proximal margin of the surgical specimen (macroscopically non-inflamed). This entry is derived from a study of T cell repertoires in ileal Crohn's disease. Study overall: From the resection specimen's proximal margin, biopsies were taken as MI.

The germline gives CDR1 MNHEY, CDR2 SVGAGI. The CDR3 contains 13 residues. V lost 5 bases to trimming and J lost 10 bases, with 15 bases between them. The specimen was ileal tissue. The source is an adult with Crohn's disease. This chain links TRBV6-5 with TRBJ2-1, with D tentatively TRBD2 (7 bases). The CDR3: CASSLGGAREQFF. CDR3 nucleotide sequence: TGTGCCAGCAGTCTAGGGGGGGCCCGGGAGCAGTTCTTC.